This T cell receptor (beta chain) was sequenced during a study of radiotherapy plus CTLA-4 blockade in lung cancer (dated by TCRdb to 2016 to 2019). Broadly, across the study: Objective responses occurred in roughly 19% of enrolled patients, and less than 35% achieved disease control.

Receptor amplification or capture employed the immunoSEQ multiplex PCR assay. The source is immuneACCESS, and TCRdb retained only in-frame sequences with V and J called. Part of the clones is not carried over; for the studies checked, unresolved V genes explain less than half of this, and the remainder is unexplained. This sample holds 85,000 to 90,000 clones; approximately 75% were observed only once. Together, the top ten hold 11% to 15% of the sample. On this clone: Its antigen is currently not known. Base qualities are not recorded, but no much larger clone differs from it by a single base.

On the study overall, not on this receptor specifically: TCR clones derived from tumors expanded in peripheral blood after treatment with radiotherapy and ipilimumab. Early dynamic changes in blood T cell clones, together with increased serum interferon-beta after radiation, were reported as the strongest predictors of response.

CDR3 length: 12 amino acids, cysteine to phenylalanine. This entry keeps only the CDR3 DNA: 36 bases, framed from base 1. V loses 8 bases of germline sequence and J loses 1 base, and the interval between the two ends is 6 bases. The germline V gene gives CDR1 as ENHRY and CDR2 as SYGVKD. The study evaluated CTLA-4 blockade (ipilimumab) given together with focal radiation therapy in patients who had chemo-refractory metastatic non-small-cell lung cancer. This sequence was found in a human donor with non-small cell lung cancer that progressed on radiotherapy plus ipilimumab. The sample consisted of peripheral blood, taken from a patient treated with radiotherapy plus ipilimumab. The chain joins TRBV10-3 to TRBJ1-5; the D gene remains uncertain. The CDR3 sequence is CAIGQSNQPQHF. The DNA is as follows: TGTGCCATCGGGCAGAGCAATCAGCCCCAGCATTTT.